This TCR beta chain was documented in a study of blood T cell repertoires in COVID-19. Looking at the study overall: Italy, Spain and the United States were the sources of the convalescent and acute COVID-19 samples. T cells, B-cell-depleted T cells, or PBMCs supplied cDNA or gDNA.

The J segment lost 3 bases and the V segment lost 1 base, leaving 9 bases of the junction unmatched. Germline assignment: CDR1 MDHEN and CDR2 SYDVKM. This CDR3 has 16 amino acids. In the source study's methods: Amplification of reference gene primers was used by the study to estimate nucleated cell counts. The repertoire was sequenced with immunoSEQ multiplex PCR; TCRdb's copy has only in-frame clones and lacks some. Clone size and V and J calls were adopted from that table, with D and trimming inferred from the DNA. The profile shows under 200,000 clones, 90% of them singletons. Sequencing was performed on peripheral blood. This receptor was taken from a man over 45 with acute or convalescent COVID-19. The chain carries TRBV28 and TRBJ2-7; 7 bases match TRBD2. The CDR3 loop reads CASSLFLASGNYEQYF. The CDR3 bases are TGTGCCAGCAGTTTATTTTTGGCTAGCGGCAACTACGAGCAGTACTTC.